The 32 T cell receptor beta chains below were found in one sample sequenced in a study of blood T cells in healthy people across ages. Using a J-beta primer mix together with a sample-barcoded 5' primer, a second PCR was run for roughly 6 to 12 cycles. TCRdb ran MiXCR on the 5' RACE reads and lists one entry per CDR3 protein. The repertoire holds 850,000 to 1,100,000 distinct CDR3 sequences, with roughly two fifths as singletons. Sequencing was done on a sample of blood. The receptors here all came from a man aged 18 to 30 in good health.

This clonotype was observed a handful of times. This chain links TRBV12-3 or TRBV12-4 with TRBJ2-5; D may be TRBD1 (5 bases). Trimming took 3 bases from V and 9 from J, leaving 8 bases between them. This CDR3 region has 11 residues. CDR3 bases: TGTGCCAGCAGTTTGCAGGGCCCCCAGTACTTC. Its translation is CASSLQGPQYF.

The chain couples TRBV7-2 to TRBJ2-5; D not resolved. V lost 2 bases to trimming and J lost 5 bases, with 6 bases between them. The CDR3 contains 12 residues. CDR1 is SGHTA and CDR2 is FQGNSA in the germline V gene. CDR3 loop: CASSLHEETQYF. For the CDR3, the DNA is TGTGCCAGCAGCTTACATGAGGAGACCCAGTACTTC.

The CDR3 region has the DNA TGCGCCAGCAGCTTTACTAGCCTTACCTACAATGAGCAGTTCTTC. This translates into CASSFTSLTYNEQFF. V usage is TRBV5-1 and J usage is TRBJ2-1; D may be TRBD2 (6 bases). The CDR3 has 15 amino acids. V lost 2 bases to trimming and J lost 2 bases, with 11 bases between them. Germline V CDR1 and CDR2: SGHRS, YFSETQ.

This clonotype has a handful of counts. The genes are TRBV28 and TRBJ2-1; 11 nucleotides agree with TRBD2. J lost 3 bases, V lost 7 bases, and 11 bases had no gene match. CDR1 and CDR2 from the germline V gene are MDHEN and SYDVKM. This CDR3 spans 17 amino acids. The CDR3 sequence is CASTDSSGGRYYNEQFF. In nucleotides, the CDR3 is TGTGCCAGCACTGACTCTAGCGGGGGGCGCTACTACAATGAGCAGTTCTTC.

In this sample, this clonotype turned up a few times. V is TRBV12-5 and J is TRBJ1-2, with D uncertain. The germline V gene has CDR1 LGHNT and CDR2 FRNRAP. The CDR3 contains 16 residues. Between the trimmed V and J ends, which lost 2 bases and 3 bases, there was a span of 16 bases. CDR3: CASGLSHRRSHYGYTF. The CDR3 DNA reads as TGTGCTAGTGGTTTGTCGCATCGGCGGAGTCACTATGGCTACACCTTC. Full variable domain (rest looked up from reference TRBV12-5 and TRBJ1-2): DARVTQTPRHKVTEMGQEVTMRCQPILGHNTVFWYRQTMMQGLELLAYFRNRAPLDDSGMPKDRFSAEMPDATLATLKIQPSEPRDSAVYFCASGLSHRRSHYGYTFGSGTRLTVV.

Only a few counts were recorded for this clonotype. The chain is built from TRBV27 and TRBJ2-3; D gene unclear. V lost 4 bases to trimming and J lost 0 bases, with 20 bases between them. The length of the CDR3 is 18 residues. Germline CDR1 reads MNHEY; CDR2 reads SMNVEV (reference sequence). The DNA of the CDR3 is TGTGCCAGCAGTTCTTTTAGATCGACTGGCAGAAGCACAGATACGCAGTATTTT. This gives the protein CASSSFRSTGRSTDTQYF.

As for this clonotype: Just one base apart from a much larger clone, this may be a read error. The DNA for the CDR3 is TGCGCCAGCAGCCAAGATGGGGTCTATGGCTACACCTTC. It specifies CASSQDGVYGYTF. The chain uses TRBV4-3 and TRBJ1-2; D is undetermined. The CDR3 runs 13 residues. CDR1 and CDR2 from the germline V gene are LGHNA and YSLEER. Trimming took off 0 bases at V and 4 bases at J, with 6 bases between the two ends.

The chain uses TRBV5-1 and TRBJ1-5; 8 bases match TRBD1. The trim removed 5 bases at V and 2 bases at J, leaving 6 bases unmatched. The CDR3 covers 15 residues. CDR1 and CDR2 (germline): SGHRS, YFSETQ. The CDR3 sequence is CASSRGQGGNQPQHF. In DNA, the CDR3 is TGCGCCAGCAGTCGTGGACAGGGTGGCAATCAGCCCCAGCATTTT. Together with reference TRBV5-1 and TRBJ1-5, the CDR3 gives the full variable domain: KAGVTQTPRYLIKTRGQQVTLSCSPISGHRSVSWYQQTPGQGLQFLFEYFSETQRNKGNFPGRFSGRQFSNSRSEMNVSTLELGDSALYLCASSRGQGGNQPQHFGDGTRLSIL.

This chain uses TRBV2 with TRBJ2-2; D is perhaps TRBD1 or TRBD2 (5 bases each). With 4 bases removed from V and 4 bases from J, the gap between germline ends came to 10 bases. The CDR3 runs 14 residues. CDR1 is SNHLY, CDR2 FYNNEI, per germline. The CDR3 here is CASSVQGRTGELFF. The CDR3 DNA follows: TGTGCCAGCAGTGTGCAGGGACGCACCGGGGAGCTGTTTTTT. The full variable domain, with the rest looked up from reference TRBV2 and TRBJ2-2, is EPEVTQTPSHQVTQMGQEVILRCVPISNHLYFYWYRQILGQKVEFLVSFYNNEISEKSEIFDDQFSVERPDGSNFTLKIRSTKLEDSAMYFCASSVQGRTGELFFGEGSRLTVL.

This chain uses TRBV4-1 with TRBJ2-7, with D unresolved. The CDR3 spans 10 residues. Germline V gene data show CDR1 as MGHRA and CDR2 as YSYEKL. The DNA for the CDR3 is TGCGCGATCCCAGGCTACGAGCAGTACTTC. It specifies CAIPGYEQYF.

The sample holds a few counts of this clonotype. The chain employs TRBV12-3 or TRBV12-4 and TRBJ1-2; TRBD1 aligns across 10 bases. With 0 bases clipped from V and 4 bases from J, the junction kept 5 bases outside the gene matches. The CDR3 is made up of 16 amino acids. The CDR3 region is CASSLATGQGPYGYTF. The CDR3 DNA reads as TGTGCCAGCAGTTTAGCGACGGGACAGGGGCCCTATGGCTACACCTTC.

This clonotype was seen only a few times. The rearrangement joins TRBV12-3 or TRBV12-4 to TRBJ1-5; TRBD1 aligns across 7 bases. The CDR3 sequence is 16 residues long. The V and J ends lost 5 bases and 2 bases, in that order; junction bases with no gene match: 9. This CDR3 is CASSHTRDRGNQPQHF. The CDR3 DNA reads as TGTGCCAGCAGTCATACTAGGGACAGAGGCAATCAGCCCCAGCATTTT.

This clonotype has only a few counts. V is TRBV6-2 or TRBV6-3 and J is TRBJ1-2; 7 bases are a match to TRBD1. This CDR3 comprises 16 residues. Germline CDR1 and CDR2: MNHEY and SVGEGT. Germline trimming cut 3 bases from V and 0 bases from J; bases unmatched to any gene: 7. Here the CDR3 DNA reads TGTGCCAGCAGTTATACCCCGGGACAGCCTAACTATGGCTACACCTTC. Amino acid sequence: CASSYTPGQPNYGYTF.

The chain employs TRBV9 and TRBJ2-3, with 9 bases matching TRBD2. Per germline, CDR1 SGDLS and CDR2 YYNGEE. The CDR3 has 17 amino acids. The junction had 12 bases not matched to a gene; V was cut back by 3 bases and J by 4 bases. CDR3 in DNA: TGTGCCAGCAGCGAGTTGATTGCGGGGGGGGAATCAGATACGCAGTATTTT. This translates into CASSELIAGGESDTQYF.

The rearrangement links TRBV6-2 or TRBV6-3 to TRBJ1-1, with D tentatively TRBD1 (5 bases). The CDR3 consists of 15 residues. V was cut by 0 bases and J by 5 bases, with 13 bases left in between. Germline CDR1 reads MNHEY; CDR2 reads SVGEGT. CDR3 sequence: CASSYSNQGGTEAFF. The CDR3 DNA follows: TGTGCCAGCAGTTACTCGAACCAGGGAGGGACTGAAGCTTTCTTT.

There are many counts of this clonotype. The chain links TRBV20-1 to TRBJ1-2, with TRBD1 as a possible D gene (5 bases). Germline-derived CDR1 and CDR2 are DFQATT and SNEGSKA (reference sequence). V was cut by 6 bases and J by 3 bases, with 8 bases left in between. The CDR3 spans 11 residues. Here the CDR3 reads CSATGDYGYTF. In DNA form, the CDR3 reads TGCAGTGCAACGGGGGACTATGGCTACACCTTC.

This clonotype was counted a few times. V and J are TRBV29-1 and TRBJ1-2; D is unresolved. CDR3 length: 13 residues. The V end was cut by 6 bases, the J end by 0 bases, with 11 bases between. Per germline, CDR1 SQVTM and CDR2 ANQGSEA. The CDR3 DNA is TGCAGCGTATCAGCGTTAGCTAACTATGGCTACACCTTC. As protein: CSVSALANYGYTF.

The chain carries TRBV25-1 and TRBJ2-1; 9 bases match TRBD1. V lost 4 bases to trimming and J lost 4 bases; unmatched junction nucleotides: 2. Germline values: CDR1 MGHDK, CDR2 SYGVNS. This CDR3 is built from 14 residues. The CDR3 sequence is CASSGQGVYNEQFF. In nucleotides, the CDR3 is TGTGCCAGCAGTGGACAGGGGGTGTACAATGAGCAGTTCTTC.

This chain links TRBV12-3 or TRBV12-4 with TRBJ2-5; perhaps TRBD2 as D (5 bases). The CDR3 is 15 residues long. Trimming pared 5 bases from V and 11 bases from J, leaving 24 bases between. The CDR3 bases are TGTGCCAGCAGTGGAGGACTCAAGCATTACAATGAGCAGTACTTC. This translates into CASSGGLKHYNEQYF.

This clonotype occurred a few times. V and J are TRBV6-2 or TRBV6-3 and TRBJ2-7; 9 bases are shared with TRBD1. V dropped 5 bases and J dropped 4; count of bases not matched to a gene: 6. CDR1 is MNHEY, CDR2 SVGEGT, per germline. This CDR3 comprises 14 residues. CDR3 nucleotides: TGTGCCAGCAGTCGGACAGGGGTGCAGTACGAGCAGTACTTC. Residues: CASSRTGVQYEQYF.

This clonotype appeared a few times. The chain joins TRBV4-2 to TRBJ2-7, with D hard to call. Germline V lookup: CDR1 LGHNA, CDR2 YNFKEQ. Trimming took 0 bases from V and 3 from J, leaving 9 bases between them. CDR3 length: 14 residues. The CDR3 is CASSQEHGLYEQYF. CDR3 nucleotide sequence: TGTGCCAGCAGCCAAGAACATGGGCTCTACGAGCAGTACTTC.

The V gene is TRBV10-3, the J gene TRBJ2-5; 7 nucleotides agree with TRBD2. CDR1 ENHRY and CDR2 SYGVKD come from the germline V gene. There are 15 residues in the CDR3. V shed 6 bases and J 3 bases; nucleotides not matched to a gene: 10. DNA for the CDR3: TGTGCCATCAGCGATAGCGGGTTCGAAGAAGAGACCCAGTACTTC. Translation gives CAISDSGFEEETQYF.

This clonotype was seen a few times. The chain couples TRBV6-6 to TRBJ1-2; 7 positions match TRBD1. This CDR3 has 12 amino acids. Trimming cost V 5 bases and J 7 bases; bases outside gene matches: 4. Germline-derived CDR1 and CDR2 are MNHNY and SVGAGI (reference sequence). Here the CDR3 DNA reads TGTGCCAGCAGTACAACAGGGGTTGGCTACACCTTC. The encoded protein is CASSTTGVGYTF.

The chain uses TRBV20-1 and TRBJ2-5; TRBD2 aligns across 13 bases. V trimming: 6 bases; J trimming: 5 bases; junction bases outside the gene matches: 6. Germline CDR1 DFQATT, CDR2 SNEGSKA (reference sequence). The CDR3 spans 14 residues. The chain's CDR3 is CSATQTSGGETQYF. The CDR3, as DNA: TGCAGTGCCACGCAGACTAGCGGGGGGGAGACCCAGTACTTC.

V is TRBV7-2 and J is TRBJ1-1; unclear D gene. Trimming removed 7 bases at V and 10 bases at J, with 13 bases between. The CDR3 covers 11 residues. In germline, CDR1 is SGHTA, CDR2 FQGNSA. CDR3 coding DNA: TGTGCCAGCACCCCTTTATTGCCAGCTTTCTTT. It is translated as CASTPLLPAFF. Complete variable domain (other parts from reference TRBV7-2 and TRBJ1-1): GAGVSQSPSNKVTEKGKDVELRCDPISGHTALYWYRQSLGQGLEFLIYFQGNSAPDKSGLPSDRFSAERTGGSVSTLTIQRTQQEDSAVYLCASTPLLPAFFGQGTRLTVV.

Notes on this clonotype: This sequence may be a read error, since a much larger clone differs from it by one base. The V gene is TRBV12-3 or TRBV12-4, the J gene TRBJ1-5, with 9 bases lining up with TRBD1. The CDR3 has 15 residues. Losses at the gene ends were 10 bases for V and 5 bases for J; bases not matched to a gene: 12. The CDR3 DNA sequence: TGTGCCATCAATCCCTCGACAGGGGGGGATCAGCCCCAGCATTTT. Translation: CAINPSTGGDQPQHF.

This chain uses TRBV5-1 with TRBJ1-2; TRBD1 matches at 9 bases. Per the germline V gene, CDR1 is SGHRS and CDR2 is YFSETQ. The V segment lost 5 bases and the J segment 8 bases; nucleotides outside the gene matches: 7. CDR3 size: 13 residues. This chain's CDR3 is CASRLTGGNGYTF. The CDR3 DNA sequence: TGCGCCAGCAGACTGACAGGGGGGAACGGCTACACCTTC.

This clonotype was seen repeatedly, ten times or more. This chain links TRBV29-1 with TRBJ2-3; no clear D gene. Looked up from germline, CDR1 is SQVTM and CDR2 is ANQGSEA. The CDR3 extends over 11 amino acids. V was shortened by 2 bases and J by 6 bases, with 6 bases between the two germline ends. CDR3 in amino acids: CSVERADTQYF. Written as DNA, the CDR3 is TGCAGCGTTGAAAGGGCGGATACGCAGTATTTT.

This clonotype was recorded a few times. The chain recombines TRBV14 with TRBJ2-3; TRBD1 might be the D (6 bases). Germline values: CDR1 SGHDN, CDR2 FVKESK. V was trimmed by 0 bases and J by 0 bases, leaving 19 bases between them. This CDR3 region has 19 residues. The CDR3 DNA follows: TGTGCCAGCAGCCAAGACAAGGACAGAACCGGTACTAGCACAGATACGCAGTATTTT. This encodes CASSQDKDRTGTSTDTQYF.

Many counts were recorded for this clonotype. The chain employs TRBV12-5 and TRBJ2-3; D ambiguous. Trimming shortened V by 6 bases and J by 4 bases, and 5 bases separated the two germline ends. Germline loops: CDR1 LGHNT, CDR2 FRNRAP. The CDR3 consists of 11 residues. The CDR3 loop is CASGSADTQYF. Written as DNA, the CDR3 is TGTGCTAGTGGCTCAGCAGATACGCAGTATTTT.

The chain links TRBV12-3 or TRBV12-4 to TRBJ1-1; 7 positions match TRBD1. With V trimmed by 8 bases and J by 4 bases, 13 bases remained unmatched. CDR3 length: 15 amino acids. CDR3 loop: CASPPALYRGTEAFF. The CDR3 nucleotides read TGTGCCAGCCCACCCGCGCTTTACAGGGGCACTGAAGCTTTCTTT.

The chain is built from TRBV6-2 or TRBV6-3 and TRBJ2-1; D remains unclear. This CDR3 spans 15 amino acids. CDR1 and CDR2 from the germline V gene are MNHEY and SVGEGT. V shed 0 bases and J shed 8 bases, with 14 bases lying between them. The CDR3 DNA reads TGTGCCAGCAGTTACTCGGGCGGAAGTCTGGATGAGCAGTTCTTC. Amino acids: CASSYSGGSLDEQFF.